One sample yielded the 11 T cell receptor beta chains listed below, sequenced in a study of PD-L1 blockade in urothelial cancer. Time point specified: peripheral blood 6 weeks after treatment start. The repertoire was sequenced with immunoSEQ multiplex PCR; TCRdb's copy has only in-frame clones and lacks some. In the table there are under 60,000 clones, approximately 86% of which are singletons. The input for sequencing was PBMCs, taken around atezolizumab (anti-PD-L1) treatment. All receptors come from a man aged 55 to 70 with urothelial cancer.

CDR3 region: CASSQVPPGTSGGVVYEQYF. CDR3 nucleotides: TGCGCCAGCAGCCAAGTACCTCCCGGGACTAGCGGGGGGGTGGTTTACGAGCAGTACTTC. The chain employs TRBV4-1 and TRBJ2-7, with 16 nucleotides matching TRBD2. This CDR3 has 20 amino acids. Germline CDR1 and CDR2: MGHRA and YSYEKL. V gave up 1 base and J gave up 4 bases; unmatched junction bases: 13.

The genes are TRBV7-9 and TRBJ2-7, with a possible D match to TRBD1 (5 bases). Germline V gene data show CDR1 as SEHNR and CDR2 as FQNEAQ (reference sequence). This CDR3 has 15 amino acids. V shed 3 bases and J shed 2 bases, with 14 bases lying between them. CDR3 sequence: CASSLIRQFPYEQYF. CDR3 sequence (DNA): TGTGCCAGCAGCTTGATCCGACAGTTTCCCTACGAGCAGTACTTC.

The V and J genes are TRBV15 and TRBJ2-7, with 12 bases identical to TRBD2. With V trimmed by 1 base and J by 7 bases, 5 bases remained unmatched. The V gene's germline CDR1 is LNHNV and CDR2 YYDKDF (reference sequence). The length of the CDR3 is 15 residues. CDR3 loop: CATSRGTSGTPEQYF. The CDR3 DNA is TGTGCCACCAGCAGAGGGACTAGCGGGACACCAGAGCAGTACTTC.

As to this clone: The sample contains more than one DNA sequence encoding this CDR3. CDR3 coding DNA: TGCGCCAGCAGCTTGGTGAGCTTGAACACTGAAGCTTTCTTT. It codes for CASSLVSLNTEAFF. J is TRBJ1-1 and V is TRBV5-1, with D hard to call. Trimming pared 0 bases from V and 0 bases from J, leaving 6 bases between. The CDR3 spans 14 residues. Germline values: CDR1 SGHRS, CDR2 YFSETQ.

A few counts support this clone. The junction departs from germline at one end; a sequencing error may be responsible. V and J are TRBV28 and TRBJ1-2, with 7 nucleotides matching TRBD1. The germline V gene has CDR1 MDHEN and CDR2 SYDVKM. The CDR3 covers 15 residues. CDR3 DNA sequence: TGTGCCAGCAGTTTGGTTCGGACAGGACCCACGCAAGGAGGCTTC. Its translation is CASSLVRTGPTQGGF.

The V call is TRBV19, the J call TRBJ1-5; 8 bases line up with TRBD1. The CDR3 runs 15 residues. After removal of 6 bases from V and 4 bases from J, the junction contained 8 bases not matched to a gene. Per germline, CDR1 LNHDA and CDR2 SQIVND (reference sequence). CDR3 coding DNA: TGTGCCAGTAGATCGGGACAGGCCGCGAATCAGCCCCAGCATTTT. Its protein is CASRSGQAANQPQHF. The variable domain in full, completed from reference TRBV19 and TRBJ1-5, reads DGGITQSPKYLFRKEGQNVTLSCEQNLNHDAMYWYRQDPGQGLRLIYYSQIVNDFQKGDIAEGYSVSREKKESFPLTVTSAQKNPTAFYLCASRSGQAANQPQHFGDGTRLSIL.

This chain joins TRBV9 and TRBJ1-1, with TRBD1 matching over 8 bases. V gave up 4 bases and J gave up 2 bases; unmatched junction bases: 13. This CDR3 comprises 17 residues. Germline lookup yields CDR1 SGDLS and CDR2 YYNGEE. Here the CDR3 reads CASSLRQGLGANTEAFF. Written as DNA, the CDR3 is TGTGCCAGCAGCCTTCGACAGGGGCTGGGGGCAAACACTGAAGCTTTCTTT. The entire variable domain, with the rest obtained from reference TRBV9 and TRBJ1-1, is as follows: DSGVTQTPKHLITATGQRVTLRCSPRSGDLSVYWYQQSLDQGLQFLIQYYNGEERAKGNILERFSAQQFPDLHSELNLSSLELGDSALYFCASSLRQGLGANTEAFFGQGTRLTVV.

This clone was observed a handful of times. J is TRBJ1-2 and V is TRBV7-2; the match to TRBD1 covers 11 bases. J gave up 4 bases and V 10 bases, and 8 bases lay outside the gene matches. This CDR3 is 14 amino acids long. Germline V gene data show CDR1 as SGHTA and CDR2 as FQGNSA. CDR3 coding DNA: TGTGCCATAGGACAGGGGGCTCGGAGCTATGGCTACACCTTC. Residues: CAIGQGARSYGYTF.

CDR3 in DNA: TGTGCCAGCAGCTTACTCCAGGGGCGCAATCAGCCCCAGCATTTT. Protein: CASSLLQGRNQPQHF. The chain couples TRBV11-2 to TRBJ1-5; TRBD1 might be the D (6 bases). Germline values: CDR1 SGHAT, CDR2 FQNNGV. The CDR3 is 15 amino acids. Trimming stripped 2 bases from V and 2 bases from J, with 10 bases between. Drawing the rest from reference TRBV11-2 and TRBJ1-5, the complete variable domain is EAGVAQSPRYKIIEKRQSVAFWCNPISGHATLYWYQQILGQGPKLLIQFQNNGVVDDSQLPKDRFSAERLKGVDSTLKIQPAKLEDSAVYLCASSLLQGRNQPQHFGDGTRLSIL.

The rearrangement links TRBV7-2 to TRBJ2-5; 11 bases fit TRBD2. Germline CDR1 reads SGHTA; CDR2 reads FQGNSA. After removal of 5 bases from V and 2 bases from J, the junction contained 1 base not matched to a gene. There are 14 residues in the CDR3. The CDR3 DNA reads TGTGCCAGCAGCCGGACTAGCGGGCAAGAGACCCAGTACTTC. This sequence encodes CASSRTSGQETQYF. The variable domain in full, with the rest retrieved from reference TRBV7-2 and TRBJ2-5, is GAGVSQSPSNKVTEKGKDVELRCDPISGHTALYWYRQSLGQGLEFLIYFQGNSAPDKSGLPSDRFSAERTGGSVSTLTIQRTQQEDSAVYLCASSRTSGQETQYFGPGTRLLVL.

The chain carries TRBV7-9 and TRBJ1-5, with 8 positions matching TRBD1. The CDR3 spans 16 residues. The V gene's germline CDR1 is SEHNR and CDR2 FQNEAQ (reference sequence). V shed 1 base, J shed 1 base, and the junction held 3 bases outside the gene matches. The CDR3 loop reads CASSLGTGKSNQPQHF. Here the CDR3 DNA reads TGTGCCAGCAGCTTAGGGACAGGGAAAAGCAATCAGCCCCAGCATTTT.